The clone carrying this T cell receptor (beta chain) was counted a single time. The antigen is unknown. The CDR3 runs to 13 residues. Germline-derived CDR1 and CDR2 are SEHNR and FQNEAQ (reference sequence). Trimming took off 8 bases at V and 4 bases at J, with 12 bases between the two ends. These data come from a study of cytomegalovirus exposure and HLA in healthy donors. Study-level background: For the approximately 410 genotyped donors, roughly 81% fell within the Caucasian-associated ancestry cluster. Study-wide results and limits: Highly shared variants forming one cluster were likely a sequencing artifact.

In the PCR, 60 Vbeta and 13 Jbeta primers were used. The protocol was immunoSEQ multiplex PCR, while the TCRdb copy is restricted to in-frame clones and leaves out a portion. The table includes 200,000 or so clones, about 83% detected once. The origin of this receptor is a man in his forties in good health and CMV-seronegative. Sequenced: PBMCs. The chain joins TRBV7-9 to TRBJ1-5; no firm D call. In DNA, the CDR3 is TGTGCCAGCTCACTCATGGTGAATCAGCCCCAGCATTTT. Amino acid sequence: CASSLMVNQPQHF.